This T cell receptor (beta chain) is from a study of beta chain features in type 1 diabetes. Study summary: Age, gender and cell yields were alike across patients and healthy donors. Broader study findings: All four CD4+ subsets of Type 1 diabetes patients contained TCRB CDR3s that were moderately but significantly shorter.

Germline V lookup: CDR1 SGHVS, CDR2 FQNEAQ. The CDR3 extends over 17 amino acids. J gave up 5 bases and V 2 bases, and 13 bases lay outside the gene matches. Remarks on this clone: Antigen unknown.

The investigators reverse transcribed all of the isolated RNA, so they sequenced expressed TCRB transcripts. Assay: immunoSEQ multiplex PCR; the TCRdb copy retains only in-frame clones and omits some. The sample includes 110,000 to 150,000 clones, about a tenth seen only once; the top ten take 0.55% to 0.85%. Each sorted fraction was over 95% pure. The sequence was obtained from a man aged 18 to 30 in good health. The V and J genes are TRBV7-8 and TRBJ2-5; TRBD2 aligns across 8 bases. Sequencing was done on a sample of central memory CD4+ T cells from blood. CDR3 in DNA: TGTGCCAGCAGCTTAATCTCCGTTCGGGGGGGCGCCGAGACCCAGTACTTC. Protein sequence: CASSLISVRGGAETQYF.